This is a list of T cell receptor beta chains from one sample in a study of blood T cell repertoires in COVID-19. Measured with immunoSEQ multiplex PCR; TCRdb has only the in-frame clones, and not every one. The table shows 100,000 to 150,000 clones, with around 89% occurring only once. Material: peripheral blood. These receptors came from a man aged 50 to 60 with active or convalescent COVID-19. CDR3s include the opening cysteine and the closing phenylalanine or tryptophan. A D gene is named only where the DNA matches it firmly. Expanded clones are given a class, and other clones once, few, many or no size at all.

J | V | D | size | CDR3 | DNA
TRBJ1-1 | TRBV6-9 | . | . | CASSYRREYTEAFF | TGTGCCAGCAGTTATCGGAGGGAGTACACTGAAGCTTTCTTT
TRBJ2-1 | TRBV2 | TRBD2 | . | CASSVSSGSHNEQFF | TGTGCCAGCAGTGTTTCGAGCGGGAGCCACAATGAGCAGTTCTTC
TRBJ2-3 | TRBV4-3 | . | . | CASSQGRGWTDTQYF | TGCGCCAGCAGCCAAGGTCGGGGTTGGACAGATACGCAGTATTTT
TRBJ1-2 | TRBV6-6 | . | . | CASTIDRFRGYTF | TGTGCCAGCACCATAGACCGATTCAGGGGCTACACCTTC
TRBJ2-5 | TRBV11-3 | TRBD2 | . | CASSLGSFGGLEETQYF | TGTGCCAGCAGCTTAGGCTCTTTCGGGGGACTAGAAGAGACCCAGTACTTC
TRBJ2-3 | TRBV5-4 | TRBD2 | once | CASSPGLAGGDTQYF | TGTGCCAGCAGCCCGGGACTAGCGGGAGGAGATACGCAGTATTTT
TRBJ2-1 | TRBV3-1/TRBV3-2 | TRBD2 | . | CASSQGLPGTYNEQFF | TGTGCCAGCAGCCAGGGACTACCGGGAACCTACAATGAGCAGTTCTTC
TRBJ2-7 | TRBV12-5 | . | . | CASGVTQGEQYF | TGTGCTAGTGGCGTGACCCAGGGCGAGCAGTACTTC
TRBJ2-2 | TRBV5-1 | . | . | CASSLAPPGDTGELFF | TGCGCCAGCAGCTTGGCCCCTCCGGGAGACACCGGGGAGCTGTTTTTT
TRBJ1-2 | TRBV11-2 | TRBD1 | . | CASSLDLAGGLPNYGYTF | TGTGCCAGCAGCTTAGATTTGGCAGGGGGTCTTCCTAACTATGGCTACACCTTC
TRBJ1-1 | TRBV3-1/TRBV3-2 | . | . | CASSQDRNTEAFF | TGTGCCAGCAGCCAAGATAGAAACACTGAAGCTTTCTTT
TRBJ1-2 | TRBV5-6 | TRBD1 | once | CASSLSLTGPSGYTF | TGTGCCAGCAGCTTGAGCTTGACAGGGCCCTCCGGCTACACCTTC
TRBJ2-3 | TRBV20-1 | . | . | CSASLLVGTDTQYF | TGCAGTGCTAGTCTGCTAGTCGGCACAGATACGCAGTATTTT
TRBJ2-7 | TRBV6-5 | TRBD1 | . | CASSLTGLPSYEQYF | TGTGCCAGCAGTTTGACAGGGCTCCCCTCCTACGAGCAGTACTTC
TRBJ2-7 | TRBV9 | TRBD2 | . | CASSAGTSSYEQYF | TGTGCCAGCAGCGCCGGGACTAGTTCCTACGAGCAGTACTTC
TRBJ2-7 | TRBV19 | . | . | CASSQDNSYEQYF | TGTGCCAGTAGTCAGGACAACTCCTACGAGCAGTACTTC
TRBJ2-7 | TRBV4-1 | . | . | CASSHILRTENEQYF | TGCGCCAGCAGCCATATATTACGGACAGAAAACGAGCAGTACTTC
TRBJ2-7 | TRBV3-1/TRBV3-2 | TRBD2 | . | CASSQGTSGVYEQYF | TGTGCCAGCAGCCAAGGGACTAGCGGGGTCTACGAGCAGTACTTC
TRBJ2-4 | TRBV29-1 | . | . | CSVQKQYGDIQYF | TGCAGCGTTCAGAAACAGTACGGGGACATTCAGTACTTC
TRBJ1-3 | TRBV28 | . | . | CASSLTSQGSGNTIYF | TGTGCCAGCAGTTTAACTTCACAGGGCTCTGGAAACACCATATATTTT
TRBJ1-1 | TRBV5-1 | . | few | CASTVSGGVNTEAFF | TGCGCCAGCACCGTAAGCGGGGGGGTGAACACTGAAGCTTTCTTT
TRBJ2-3 | TRBV9 | . | . | CASSVVGGSTDTQYF | TGTGCCAGCAGCGTAGTCGGGGGTAGCACAGATACGCAGTATTTT
TRBJ1-5 | TRBV30 | . | . | CAWNKRGDQPQHF | TGTGCCTGGAATAAGCGGGGAGATCAGCCCCAGCATTTT
TRBJ2-1 | TRBV19 | TRBD2 | . | CASSTGTSGGFDEQFF | TGTGCCAGTAGTACCGGGACTAGCGGGGGCTTTGATGAGCAGTTCTTC
TRBJ1-3 | TRBV7-2 | . | . | CASSSDSLLGGNTIYF | TGTGCCAGCAGCTCGGACAGCCTCCTCGGCGGAAACACCATATATTTT
TRBJ2-5 | TRBV18 | TRBD2 | . | CASSPSPGLAVGETQYF | TGTGCCAGCTCACCGTCGCCCGGACTAGCCGTGGGAGAGACCCAGTACTTC
TRBJ2-3 | TRBV7-6 | TRBD2 | . | CASSSRTSGATDTQYF | TGTGCCAGCAGCTCTCGGACTAGCGGGGCAACAGATACGCAGTATTTT
TRBJ2-1 | TRBV10-3 | . | . | CAITGQDYNEQFF | TGTGCCATCACCGGACAAGATTACAATGAGCAGTTCTTC
TRBJ1-1 | TRBV5-1 | . | . | CASSLQGTIRNTEAFF | TGCGCCAGCAGCTTGCAGGGGACAATCCGTAACACTGAAGCTTTCTTT
TRBJ2-7 | TRBV3-1/TRBV3-2 | . | . | CASSQDSSGAYEQYF | TGTGCCAGCAGCCAAGATTCTTCGGGGGCCTACGAGCAGTACTTC
TRBJ1-1 | TRBV29-1 | TRBD1 | . | CSVEITGGTEAFF | TGCAGCGTTGAAATTACAGGGGGCACTGAAGCTTTCTTT
TRBJ2-1 | TRBV24-1 | TRBD1 | . | CATSEGGARLEQFF | TGTGCCACCAGTGAAGGGGGCGCAAGATTAGAGCAGTTCTTC
TRBJ2-1 | TRBV20-1 | . | once | CSASVAREQFF | TGCAGTGCTAGTGTGGCCCGCGAGCAGTTCTTC
TRBJ1-1 | TRBV2 | TRBD1 | . | CASSFDRALSEAFF | TGTGCCAGCAGTTTTGACAGGGCTTTGTCTGAAGCTTTCTTT
TRBJ2-2 | TRBV18 | TRBD2 | . | CASSPGLADTGELFF | TGTGCCAGCTCACCGGGACTAGCAGACACCGGGGAGCTGTTTTTT
TRBJ1-5 | TRBV5-5 | . | . | CASSPQGSNQPQHF | TGTGCCAGCAGCCCCCAGGGTTCTAATCAGCCCCAGCATTTT
TRBJ2-1 | TRBV4-1 | . | . | CASSQDLGSRNEQFF | TGCGCCAGCAGCCAAGACTTAGGGAGTCGAAATGAGCAGTTCTTC
TRBJ2-2 | TRBV2 | TRBD1 | . | CASRGTVNTGELFF | TGTGCCAGCAGGGGGACAGTTAACACCGGGGAGCTGTTTTTT
TRBJ2-3 | TRBV28 | . | . | CASSPAGIIRAPQYF | TGTGCCAGCAGTCCGGCAGGTATCATACGTGCGCCGCAGTATTTT
TRBJ2-2 | TRBV10-3 | . | . | CAIREVGGNTGELFF | TGTGCCATCAGGGAGGTGGGGGGGAACACCGGGGAGCTGTTTTTT
TRBJ1-1 | TRBV12-3/TRBV12-4 | . | . | CASSGPAGTEAFF | TGTGCCAGCAGTGGGCCTGCTGGCACTGAAGCTTTCTTT